This passage covers 21 T cell receptor beta chains from one sample sequenced in a study of blood T cells in healthy people across ages. Primed by a sample-barcoded 5' primer and a J-beta primer mix, a second PCR proceeded for about 6 to 12 cycles. MiXCR, applied by TCRdb to the 5' RACE reads, yields one record per CDR3 protein. The sample includes about 1,600,000 distinct CDR3 sequences, around 39% seen only once; the top ten take roughly 7.9%. Sequencing input: blood. The source of these receptors is a woman under 30 in good health.

This clonotype was detected ten times or more. The V call is TRBV7-9, the J call TRBJ2-3; 11 bases fit TRBD2. CDR3 length: 16 residues. V lost 1 base, J lost 5 bases, and 5 bases stayed unmatched. Looked up from germline, CDR1 is SEHNR and CDR2 is FQNEAQ (reference sequence). As DNA, the CDR3 is TGTGCCAGCAGCTTAGGGGGACTAGCGGACGGAGATACGCAGTATTTT. Protein: CASSLGGLADGDTQYF.

The rearrangement joins TRBV27 to TRBJ2-5; 9 bases agree with TRBD1. The CDR3 is made up of 15 amino acids. CDR1 is MNHEY and CDR2 is SMNVEV in the germline V gene (reference sequence). After removal of 4 bases from V and 11 bases from J, the junction contained 14 bases not matched to a gene. DNA of the CDR3: TGTGCCAGCAGTTCTGGACAGGGGATCTACAATGAGCAGTACTTC. Its translation: CASSSGQGIYNEQYF.

This clonotype was seen a few times. This chain uses TRBV12-3 or TRBV12-4 with TRBJ2-7, with no clear D. V gave up 6 bases and J gave up 3 bases, with 9 bases separating them. CDR3 size: 12 residues. The CDR3 here is CASRRGNYEQYF. The CDR3 DNA reads TGTGCCAGCAGACGAGGCAACTACGAGCAGTACTTC.

The chain links TRBV15 to TRBJ1-4, with unresolved D. Germline CDR1 reads LNHNV; CDR2 reads YYDKDF (reference sequence). This CDR3 spans 14 amino acids. V dropped 1 base and J dropped 8 bases, with 11 bases sitting between them. CDR3 loop: CATSRAGPREKLFF. In DNA form, the CDR3 reads TGTGCCACCAGCAGAGCCGGGCCCAGGGAAAAACTGTTTTTT.

This clonotype appeared a few times. The rearrangement joins TRBV7-2 to TRBJ1-1; maybe TRBD1 (6 bases). V lost 1 base, J lost 5 bases, and 11 bases lay in between. Germline V gives CDR1 SGHTA, CDR2 FQGNSA. This CDR3 has 14 residues. CDR3 sequence reads: CASSLVTGKTEAFF. CDR3 coding DNA: TGTGCCAGCAGCTTAGTTACAGGGAAAACTGAAGCTTTCTTT.

A few counts support this clonotype. The DNA of the CDR3 is TGCAGTGCTAGCCAGGGACTAGCGGGGTACAATGAGCAGTTCTTC. Amino acids: CSASQGLAGYNEQFF. This chain uses TRBV20-1 with TRBJ2-1; 13 bases match TRBD2. The CDR3 runs 15 residues. The germline V gene encodes CDR1 DFQATT and CDR2 SNEGSKA (reference sequence). Unmatched junction bases numbered 3, after V lost 3 bases and J lost 4 bases.

This clonotype was recorded at least ten times. The chain uses TRBV20-1 and TRBJ2-3; no definite D call. Germline V gene data show CDR1 as DFQATT and CDR2 as SNEGSKA (reference sequence). The V end was cut by 3 bases, the J end by 4 bases, with 8 bases between. The CDR3 totals 12 residues. CDR3 region: CSARVGADTQYF. The CDR3 bases are TGCAGTGCTAGGGTCGGAGCAGATACGCAGTATTTT.

The chain joins TRBV12-3 or TRBV12-4 to TRBJ1-1; D remains ambiguous. V was pared by 3 bases and J by 5 bases, with 10 bases between. This CDR3 region has 13 residues. CDR3 in DNA: TGTGCCAGCAGTTTTGGGCCCGGGACTGAAGCTTTCTTT. Its translation is CASSFGPGTEAFF.

In its sample, this clonotype was seen a few times. This chain connects TRBV6-1 to TRBJ2-3, with D unclear. The V gene's germline CDR1 is MNHNS and CDR2 SASEGT. This CDR3 contains 11 residues. With 4 bases removed from V and 6 bases from J, the gap between germline ends came to 5 bases. This CDR3 reads CASSVPDTQYF. DNA of the CDR3: TGTGCCAGCAGTGTACCCGATACGCAGTATTTT.

The gene calls are TRBV6-1 and TRBJ2-3, with 7 bases lining up with TRBD1. V lost 4 bases, J lost 7 bases, and 5 bases stayed unmatched. The CDR3 runs to 13 residues. Germline assignment: CDR1 MNHNS and CDR2 SASEGT. The CDR3 DNA reads TGTGCCAGCAGTGTGGCAGGGGGTAATACGCAGTATTTT. Its translation is CASSVAGGNTQYF.

The chain couples TRBV21-1 to TRBJ2-7; the table names TRBD1, a call not compared with the DNA. TRBV21-1 is given as a pseudogene. The length of the CDR3 is 14 residues. The CDR3 loop reads CASSKRDSPYEQYF. The CDR3 nucleotides read TGTGCCAGCAGCAAAAGGGACAGCCCCTACGAGCAGTACTTC.

The chain recombines TRBV6-1 with TRBJ1-5; D is ambiguous. CDR1 and CDR2 from the germline V gene are MNHNS and SASEGT. Trimming took off 5 bases at V and 2 bases at J, with 13 bases between the two ends. The CDR3 is 15 residues long. The CDR3 here is CASSSKKEGNQPQHF. The DNA for the CDR3 is TGTGCCAGCAGTAGTAAAAAGGAGGGCAATCAGCCCCAGCATTTT.

The V gene is TRBV6-1, the J gene TRBJ1-6; D call uncertain. CDR3 size: 12 residues. CDR1 and CDR2 (germline): MNHNS, SASEGT. Trimming stripped 3 bases from V and 9 bases from J, with 6 bases between. This CDR3 is CASSEAVSPLHF. The CDR3 DNA follows: TGTGCCAGCAGTGAGGCTGTTTCACCCCTCCACTTT.

Only a few counts were recorded for this clonotype. The chain couples TRBV6-5 to TRBJ1-2; a weak D match, TRBD1 (6 bases). From germline, CDR1 is MNHEY and CDR2 SVGAGI. The CDR3 consists of 14 residues. V lost 6 bases, J lost 2 bases, and 13 bases lay in between. CDR3 sequence: CASRTTGYNYGYTF. In DNA form, the CDR3 reads TGTGCCAGCAGGACAACAGGGTACAACTATGGCTACACCTTC.

This clonotype was observed a handful of times. The rearrangement uses TRBV20-1 and TRBJ2-3; D is unresolved. Looked up from germline, CDR1 is DFQATT and CDR2 is SNEGSKA (reference sequence). CDR3 length: 12 amino acids. V lost 4 bases and J lost 2, with 7 bases in between. CDR3 residues: CSAKSNTDTQYF. The DNA of the CDR3 is TGCAGTGCTAAGAGTAACACAGATACGCAGTATTTT.

In this sample, this clonotype turned up once. V and J are TRBV6-5 and TRBJ2-2; 13 bases agree with TRBD2. In germline, CDR1 is MNHEY, CDR2 SVGAGI. The CDR3 runs to 16 residues. V was clipped by 7 bases and J by 0 bases; unmatched bases: 2. This CDR3 reads CASTGTSGANTGELFF. CDR3 nucleotides: TGTGCCAGCACCGGGACTAGCGGGGCGAACACCGGGGAGCTGTTTTTT.

This clonotype was detected only a few times. The chain links TRBV28 to TRBJ2-1; no clear D. V was trimmed by 3 bases and J by 0 bases, leaving 6 bases between them. Germline V gives CDR1 MDHEN, CDR2 SYDVKM. CDR3 size: 14 residues. CDR3 in amino acids: CASSLVFSYNEQFF. CDR3 DNA: TGTGCCAGCAGTTTGGTCTTCTCCTACAATGAGCAGTTCTTC.

The gene calls are TRBV4-1 and TRBJ2-4; TRBD2 matches at 10 bases. Germline CDR1 reads MGHRA; CDR2 reads YSYEKL. This CDR3 has 14 amino acids. J gave up 13 bases and V 4 bases, and 10 bases lay outside the gene matches. DNA of the CDR3: TGCGCCAGCAGCCCCCTTAGCGGGGGGACGCCCCAGTACTTC. It encodes CASSPLSGGTPQYF.

This clonotype was seen a few times. The chain employs TRBV27 and TRBJ1-6; D is undetermined. Germline lookup yields CDR1 MNHEY and CDR2 SMNVEV (reference sequence). CDR3 length: 15 amino acids. Trimming removed 8 bases from V and 0 bases from J, with 11 bases in between. CDR3 in amino acids: CASSNPVSYNSPLHF. The CDR3 DNA reads TGTGCCAGCTCGAATCCGGTCTCCTATAATTCACCCCTCCACTTT.

There are a few counts of this clonotype. CDR3 in amino acids: CASSLIQGKEKLFF. CDR3 bases: TGTGCCAGCAGCTTAATACAGGGGAAGGAAAAACTGTTTTTT. The chain joins TRBV7-2 to TRBJ1-4; 7 bases agree with TRBD1. The CDR3 is 14 residues long. Unmatched junction bases numbered 5, after V lost 2 bases and J lost 8 bases. Germline CDR1 reads SGHTA; CDR2 reads FQGNSA.

In its sample, this clonotype was seen a few times. CDR3 coding DNA: TGTGCCAGCACCGAGCGAGGTTCGGGTGGGAGTTCACCCCTCCACTTT. Protein: CASTERGSGGSSPLHF. The V call is TRBV6-6, the J call TRBJ1-6, with unresolved D. The germline gives CDR1 MNHNY, CDR2 SVGAGI (reference sequence). V dropped 7 bases and J dropped 9 bases, with 22 bases sitting between them. The CDR3 has 16 residues.